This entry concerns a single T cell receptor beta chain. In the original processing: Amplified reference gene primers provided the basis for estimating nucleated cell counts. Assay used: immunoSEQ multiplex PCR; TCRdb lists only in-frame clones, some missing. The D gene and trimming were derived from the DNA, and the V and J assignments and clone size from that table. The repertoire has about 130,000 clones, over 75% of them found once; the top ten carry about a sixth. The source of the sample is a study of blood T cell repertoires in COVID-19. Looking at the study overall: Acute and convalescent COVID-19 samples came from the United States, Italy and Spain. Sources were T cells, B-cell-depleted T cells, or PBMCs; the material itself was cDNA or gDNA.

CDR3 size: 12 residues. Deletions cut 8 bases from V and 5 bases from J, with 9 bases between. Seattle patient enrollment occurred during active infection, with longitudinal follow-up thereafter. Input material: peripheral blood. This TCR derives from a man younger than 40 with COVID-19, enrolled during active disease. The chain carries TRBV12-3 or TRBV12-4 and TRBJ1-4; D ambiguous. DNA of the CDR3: TGTGCCAGCGGGCAGGAAAATGAAAAACTGTTTTTT. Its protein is CASGQENEKLFF.